The 26 T cell receptor beta chains listed next were all sequenced from one sample in a study of blood T cell repertoires in COVID-19. Only in-frame clones appear in the TCRdb table, and some are missing; sequencing was by immunoSEQ multiplex PCR. This sample carries hundreds of thousands of clones, approximately 88% of them seen once, and the ten largest clones take roughly 13%. The sample was peripheral blood. These receptors were obtained from a woman aged 45-65 years with COVID-19, enrolled during active disease.

This chain uses TRBV4-1 with TRBJ2-5; 8 bases are a match to TRBD1. Per the germline V gene, CDR1 is MGHRA and CDR2 is YSYEKL. The CDR3 is 14 amino acids. Trimming removed 0 bases from V and 3 bases from J; junction bases left unmatched: 0. The CDR3 DNA is TGCGCCAGCAGCCAAGAACAGGGGGAAGAGACCCAGTACTTC. This sequence encodes CASSQEQGEETQYF.

The chain carries TRBV6-1 and TRBJ2-3; no firm D call. V was cut by 2 bases and J by 6 bases, with 12 bases left in between. The CDR3 consists of 14 residues. Germline CDR1 and CDR2: MNHNS and SASEGT. The CDR3 region is CASSESPGQDTQYF. In nucleotides, the CDR3 is TGTGCCAGCAGTGAATCCCCGGGTCAGGATACGCAGTATTTT.

The chain employs TRBV6-2 or TRBV6-3 and TRBJ1-2; 9 positions agree with TRBD1. Germline V gene data show CDR1 as MNHEY and CDR2 as SVGEGT. The V segment lost 2 bases and the J segment 3 bases; nucleotides outside the gene matches: 7. This CDR3 spans 16 amino acids. CDR3 in amino acids: CASSYAQRTGDYGYTF. CDR3 sequence (DNA): TGTGCCAGCAGTTACGCGCAAAGGACAGGGGACTATGGCTACACCTTC.

The rearrangement uses TRBV14 and TRBJ2-5; possible D gene TRBD1, 6 bases. Per the germline V gene, CDR1 is SGHDN and CDR2 is FVKESK. Trimming left V 5 bases short and J 0 bases short, with 19 bases between. There are 17 residues in the CDR3. This chain's CDR3 is CASSWPEEGQYQETQYF. The CDR3 region has the DNA TGTGCCAGCAGCTGGCCAGAGGAAGGACAGTACCAAGAGACCCAGTACTTC. Full variable domain (remainder filled in from reference TRBV14 and TRBJ2-5): EAGVTQFPSHSVIEKGQTVTLRCDPISGHDNLYWYRRVMGKEIKFLLHFVKESKQDESGMPNNRFLAERTGGTYSTLKVQPAELEDSGVYFCASSWPEEGQYQETQYFGPGTRLLVL.

J is TRBJ1-1 and V is TRBV19; weak D call: TRBD1 (5 bases). V lost 5 bases and J lost 2, with 21 bases in between. The CDR3 runs 17 residues. Germline CDR1 is LNHDA and CDR2 is SQIVND (reference sequence). CDR3 loop: CASSPGGAARLNTEAFF. In DNA, the CDR3 is TGTGCCAGTAGTCCCGGAGGGGCGGCGAGGCTTAACACTGAAGCTTTCTTT.

V and J are TRBV13 and TRBJ1-3, with TRBD1 matching 8 bases. The CDR3 loop spans 16 amino acids. Per the germline V gene, CDR1 is PRHDT and CDR2 is FYEKMQ (reference sequence). V shed 4 bases and J 4 bases; nucleotides not matched to a gene: 9. The CDR3 loop reads CASSSDRGARGNTIYF. The CDR3 coding sequence is TGTGCCAGCAGCTCCGACAGGGGAGCAAGAGGAAACACCATATATTTT.

The chain recombines TRBV2 with TRBJ2-1, with 7 positions matching TRBD1. The CDR3 runs to 14 residues. V was clipped by 1 base and J by 13 bases; unmatched bases: 10. Germline values: CDR1 SNHLY, CDR2 FYNNEI. The CDR3 DNA sequence: TGTGCCAGCAGTGAAGGATACAGGGCAGGGGGACAGTTCTTC. Translated: CASSEGYRAGGQFF. The whole variable domain, remainder taken from reference TRBV2 and TRBJ2-1, is EPEVTQTPSHQVTQMGQEVILRCVPISNHLYFYWYRQILGQKVEFLVSFYNNEISEKSEIFDDQFSVERPDGSNFTLKIRSTKLEDSAMYFCASSEGYRAGGQFFGPGTRLTVL.

The chain joins TRBV6-5 to TRBJ1-2; TRBD1 matches at 7 bases. This CDR3 comprises 15 residues. The junction had 9 bases not matched to a gene; V was cut back by 6 bases and J by 2 bases. Looked up from germline, CDR1 is MNHEY and CDR2 is SVGAGI. CDR3 DNA: TGTGCCAGCAGACCCGGGACAGCCTCAAACTATGGCTACACCTTC. This sequence encodes CASRPGTASNYGYTF.

The genes are TRBV6-1 and TRBJ1-6; no definite D call. V was trimmed by 0 bases and J by 0 bases, leaving 9 bases between them. Germline loops: CDR1 MNHNS, CDR2 SASEGT. The CDR3 runs to 17 residues. CDR3 in amino acids: CASSEAGDSSYNSPLHF. CDR3 coding DNA: TGTGCCAGCAGTGAAGCCGGAGATTCCTCCTATAATTCACCCCTCCACTTT.

The chain links TRBV30 to TRBJ1-1; D is unresolved. The CDR3 is 14 residues long. CDR1 and CDR2 from the germline V gene are GTSNPN and SVGIG (reference sequence). V shed 0 bases and J shed 4 bases, with 12 bases lying between them. The CDR3 region is CAWSVEGWGTEAFF. As DNA, the CDR3 is TGTGCCTGGAGTGTAGAGGGATGGGGCACTGAAGCTTTCTTT.

There are many counts of this clone. The CDR3 spells CASSLEGRAKDTQYF. The CDR3, as DNA: TGCGCCAGCAGCTTGGAGGGCAGGGCTAAAGATACGCAGTATTTT. The chain is built from TRBV5-1 and TRBJ2-3, with D perhaps TRBD1 (5 bases). The V and J ends lost 0 bases and 5 bases respectively, with 13 bases between them. The CDR3 runs to 15 residues. Germline V gene data show CDR1 as SGHRS and CDR2 as YFSETQ.

This clone came up once. The chain recombines TRBV7-9 with TRBJ2-7, with 9 bases matching TRBD1. Germline assignment: CDR1 SEHNR and CDR2 FQNEAQ (reference sequence). The CDR3 covers 17 residues. V lost 4 bases and J lost 5; bases outside the gene matches: 15. In nucleotides, the CDR3 is TGTGCCAGCAGCTCACCCCGACCGGGACAGGGACGGAACGAGCAGTACTTC. Translated: CASSSPRPGQGRNEQYF.

CDR3 amino acids: CASSPRGWRDTQYF. CDR3 bases: TGTGCCAGCAGCCCCAGGGGGTGGCGAGATACGCAGTATTTT. This rearrangement joins TRBV14 to TRBJ2-3, with 7 bases fitting TRBD1. The CDR3 loop spans 14 amino acids. Germline-derived CDR1 and CDR2 are SGHDN and FVKESK. The V gene end was trimmed by 4 bases and the J gene end by 5 bases; junction bases not matched to a gene: 6.

The V gene is TRBV4-2, the J gene TRBJ2-3, with TRBD2 identical over 10 bases. The CDR3 runs 16 residues. The V gene end was trimmed by 0 bases and the J gene end by 1 base; junction bases not matched to a gene: 1. The germline V gene encodes CDR1 LGHNA and CDR2 YNFKEQ. CDR3 sequence reads: CASSQELAGGTDTQYF. In DNA form, the CDR3 reads TGTGCCAGCAGCCAAGAGCTAGCGGGGGGCACAGATACGCAGTATTTT.

V gene TRBV6-5 combines with J gene TRBJ1-2; a possible D gene is TRBD1 (5 bases). Between the trimmed V and J ends, which lost 2 bases and 8 bases, there was a span of 12 bases. Looked up from germline, CDR1 is MNHEY and CDR2 is SVGAGI. This CDR3 has 13 residues. The CDR3 DNA reads TGTGCCAGCAGTTACGGCAGGGAATTAGGCTACACCTTC. It codes for CASSYGRELGYTF.

The rearrangement links TRBV24-1 to TRBJ2-5; 10 nucleotides match TRBD1. There are 15 residues in the CDR3. Germline CDR1 KGHDR, CDR2 SFDVKD. V shed 3 bases and J 5 bases; nucleotides not matched to a gene: 5. The CDR3 DNA reads as TGTGCCACCAGTGATACCGGGACAGGGGCGGAGACCCAGTACTTC. Its protein is CATSDTGTGAETQYF.

This clone was seen a handful of times. V gene TRBV10-3 combines with J gene TRBJ2-2; no definite D call. V was clipped by 6 bases and J by 5 bases, with 7 bases between them. This CDR3 region has 12 residues. Germline lookup yields CDR1 ENHRY and CDR2 SYGVKD. The CDR3 sequence is CAIRLLTGELFF. The CDR3 coding sequence is TGTGCCATCAGACTCCTGACCGGGGAGCTGTTTTTT.

CDR3 sequence: CASTPSRVYNSPLHF. The CDR3 DNA sequence: TGTGCCAGCACCCCCTCCCGTGTTTATAATTCACCCCTCCACTTT. The chain couples TRBV27 to TRBJ1-6; D unresolved. Trimming stripped 7 bases from V and 4 bases from J, with 14 bases between. Germline-derived CDR1 and CDR2 are MNHEY and SMNVEV (reference sequence). There are 15 residues in the CDR3.

The rearrangement uses TRBV12-3 or TRBV12-4 and TRBJ1-4; D not resolved. V lost 6 bases and J lost 8, with 13 bases in between. CDR3 length equals 13 residues. This CDR3 reads CASSWGEEEKLFF. The DNA for the CDR3 is TGTGCCAGCAGCTGGGGAGAGGAGGAAAAACTGTTTTTT.

The genes are TRBV12-3 or TRBV12-4 and TRBJ1-2; 8 nucleotides line up with TRBD1. V dropped 6 bases and J dropped 7; count of bases not matched to a gene: 4. The CDR3 sequence is 12 residues long. The CDR3 DNA sequence: TGTGCCAGCAGCGACAGGGGTGGTGGCTACACCTTC. Translated, it gives CASSDRGGGYTF.

Regarding this clone: Other DNA sequences in this specimen translate into the identical CDR3. The CDR3 nucleotides read TGTGCCAGCACGGGGGACAGCACCTACGAGCAGTACTTC. Its protein is CASTGDSTYEQYF. The chain combines TRBV6-5 with TRBJ2-7; tentatively, D is TRBD1 (7 bases). Germline V gives CDR1 MNHEY, CDR2 SVGAGI. The CDR3 contains 13 residues. V lost 7 bases, J lost 2 bases, and 12 bases lay in between.

This sequence joins TRBV15 and TRBJ1-2; D might be TRBD1 (5 bases). Trimming left V 5 bases short and J 0 bases short, with 19 bases between. The CDR3 extends over 17 amino acids. The germline CDR1 and CDR2 sequences are LNHNV and YYDKDF (reference sequence). The DNA of the CDR3 is TGTGCCACCAGCTACGGGCCGCAACAGGCCCCTAACTATGGCTACACCTTC. Amino acid sequence: CATSYGPQQAPNYGYTF.

The V call is TRBV6-6, the J call TRBJ1-1, with a weak D call TRBD1 (5 bases). From germline, CDR1 is MNHNY and CDR2 SVGAGI (reference sequence). The CDR3 consists of 15 residues. V lost 2 bases and J 1 base, leaving 11 bases between the germline ends. CDR3 in DNA: TGTGCCAGCAGTTACGACAGTACTGCGAACACTGAAGCTTTCTTT. It translates to CASSYDSTANTEAFF.

V is TRBV16 and J is TRBJ2-2, with D possibly being TRBD2 (5 bases). Trimming took 4 bases from V and 7 from J, leaving 10 bases between them. In germline, CDR1 is KGHSY, CDR2 FQNENV. The length of the CDR3 is 13 residues. The CDR3: CASSLTGIGELFF. CDR3 bases: TGTGCCAGCAGCCTCACGGGGATCGGGGAGCTGTTTTTT. Complete variable domain (other parts from reference TRBV16 and TRBJ2-2): GEEVAQTPKHLVRGEGQKAKLYCAPIKGHSYVFWYQQVLKNEFKFLISFQNENVFDETGMPKERFSAKCLPNSPCSLEIQATKLEDSAVYFCASSLTGIGELFFGEGSRLTVL.

This chain uses TRBV5-6 with TRBJ1-2; 9 bases are shared with TRBD1. The CDR3 runs to 16 residues. The V and J ends lost 4 bases and 6 bases, in that order; junction bases with no gene match: 13. The germline CDR1 and CDR2 sequences are SGHDT and YYEEEE. CDR3 region: CASSSIQLTGGHGYTF. Written as DNA, the CDR3 is TGTGCCAGCAGCAGCATCCAATTAACAGGGGGCCATGGCTACACCTTC. The variable domain in full, completed from reference TRBV5-6 and TRBJ1-2, reads DAGVTQSPTHLIKTRGQQVTLRCSPKSGHDTVSWYQQALGQGPQFIFQYYEEEERQRGNFPDRFSGHQFPNYSSELNVNALLLGDSALYLCASSSIQLTGGHGYTFGSGTRLTVV.

J is TRBJ2-3 and V is TRBV18; 11 positions agree with TRBD2. This CDR3 region has 17 residues. Trimming took 4 bases from V and 0 from J; bases not matched to a gene: 6. In germline, CDR1 is KGHSH, CDR2 LQKENI. CDR3 DNA: TGTGCCAGCTCACTCAGACTAGCGGGGTCTAGCACAGATACGCAGTATTTT. Amino acid sequence: CASSLRLAGSSTDTQYF.